This T cell receptor (beta chain) was captured by sequencing in a study of blood T cell repertoires in COVID-19. V was pared by 4 bases and J by 4 bases, with 5 bases of the junction left unmatched. Germline V gene data show CDR1 as SGHAT and CDR2 as FQNNGV. This CDR3 has 15 residues. Participant age was roughly 18 to 90 years, and participants resided in fewer than 30 US areas. Cohort allocation depended upon clinical history that participants reported. Donors in Cohort 3 who had recovered were those with two negative PCRs, healthcare professional clearance, or resolution of their symptoms. Methods used by the authors: Reference gene primer amplification gave nucleated cell count estimates. Sequencing used immunoSEQ multiplex PCR; TCRdb keeps in-frame clones, though not all of them. From that table come the V and J calls and clone size; the DNA was used to work out D and trimming. The data show over 300,000 clones, with approximately 90% seen just once and approximately 5% held by the top ten.

The receptor's source is a woman between 25 and 40 years old who had recovered from COVID-19. The material sequenced was PBMCs or T cells enriched from blood (not recorded which). The J gene is TRBJ2-1, the V gene TRBV11-2; 9 nucleotides agree with TRBD2. CDR3 loop: CASSSLAGKYNEQFF. DNA for the CDR3: TGTGCCAGCAGCTCACTAGCGGGCAAGTACAATGAGCAGTTCTTC.